These 30 T cell receptor beta chains originate from one sample sequenced in a study of cytomegalovirus exposure and HLA in healthy donors (dated by TCRdb to about 2017). Library preparation employed the immunoSEQ multiplex PCR assay. A mixture of 60 forward primers for TCR Vbeta segments and 13 reverse primers for TCR Jbeta segments was used in the multiplex PCR. TCRdb took over this immuneACCESS table, retaining in-frame rearrangements with V and J assigned. Such tables are incomplete; in checked studies, under half of the missing clones stem from an unresolved V gene, and the remainder is unexplained. Here the sample has fewer than 200,000 clones; approximately 81% occur a single time. The top ten clonotypes cover about 0.76% of the sample. Material for sequencing was PBMCs. The origin of the receptors is a woman between 18 and 29 years old in good health and CMV-seronegative.

This clone was counted between two and nine times. The chain employs TRBV2 and TRBJ1-2, with 10 bases lining up with TRBD1. CDR1 is SNHLY and CDR2 is FYNNEI in the germline V gene. This CDR3 contains 14 residues. The V segment lost 6 bases and the J segment 4 bases; nucleotides outside the gene matches: 5. The CDR3 loop reads CASRGTGALYGYTF. CDR3 DNA: TGTGCCAGCAGAGGGACAGGGGCCCTCTATGGCTACACCTTC.

On this clone itself: Other nucleotide sequences from this sample produce the same CDR3. This chain joins TRBV28 and TRBJ1-1; 7 bases agree with TRBD1. With V trimmed by 5 bases and J by 3 bases, 3 bases remained unmatched. The CDR3 consists of 13 residues. The germline gives CDR1 MDHEN, CDR2 SYDVKM. CDR3 loop: CASSLQGYTEAFF. The DNA of the CDR3 is TGTGCCAGCAGTCTACAGGGGTACACTGAAGCTTTCTTT.

Turning to this clone: One end of the junction is discordant with germline, which a read error may explain. J is TRBJ2-7 and V is TRBV2; D gene ambiguous. The germline CDR1 and CDR2 sequences are SNHLY and FYNNEI. The CDR3 is 12 residues long. CDR3 sequence reads: CAGSVAEYEQYF. The CDR3 nucleotides are TGTGCCGGCAGTGTTGCGGAGTACGAGCAGTACTTC.

V gene TRBV11-2 combines with J gene TRBJ1-3; the D is unclear. The CDR3 contains 15 residues. Trimming removed 1 base from V and 0 bases from J, with 7 bases in between. The germline CDR1 and CDR2 sequences are SGHAT and FQNNGV. CDR3 protein: CASSLGRSSGNTIYF. The CDR3 DNA follows: TGTGCCAGCAGCTTAGGACGGAGCTCTGGAAACACCATATATTTT.

This chain uses TRBV5-6 with TRBJ2-7, with 13 bases that match TRBD2. Germline V lookup: CDR1 SGHDT, CDR2 YYEEEE. Germline trimming cut 1 base from V and 7 bases from J; bases unmatched to any gene: 14. This CDR3 is 18 amino acids long. CDR3 coding DNA: TGTGCCAGCAGCTTGAAGGGACTAGCGGGATTCGGGTCGTGGGAGCAGTACTTC. It encodes CASSLKGLAGFGSWEQYF. Supplemented by reference TRBV5-6 and TRBJ2-7, the full variable domain reads DAGVTQSPTHLIKTRGQQVTLRCSPKSGHDTVSWYQQALGQGPQFIFQYYEEEERQRGNFPDRFSGHQFPNYSSELNVNALLLGDSALYLCASSLKGLAGFGSWEQYFGPGTRLTVT.

The V gene is TRBV7-9, the J gene TRBJ2-4; TRBD1 might be the D (6 bases). CDR1 is SEHNR, CDR2 FQNEAQ, per germline (reference sequence). Trimming left V 1 base short and J 2 bases short, with 9 bases between. The CDR3 sequence is 15 residues long. DNA of the CDR3: TGTGCCAGCAGCTTAGGAACAGGGTCCAAAAACATTCAGTACTTC. Its translation is CASSLGTGSKNIQYF.

This clone has only one observation. V usage is TRBV27 and J usage is TRBJ1-2; 10 nucleotides line up with TRBD1. This CDR3 is built from 16 residues. V was pared by 7 bases and J by 8 bases, with 16 bases of the junction left unmatched. The germline V gene encodes CDR1 MNHEY and CDR2 SMNVEV (reference sequence). CDR3 nucleotide sequence: TGTGCCAGCACACCTTGGGGACAGGGGCCCCCGGAAGGCTACACCTTC. It encodes CASTPWGQGPPEGYTF.

This chain connects TRBV6-6 to TRBJ2-7, with TRBD2 as a possible D gene (6 bases). Trimming took 8 bases from V and 4 from J, leaving 21 bases between them. The CDR3 has 15 amino acids. Germline assignment: CDR1 MNHNY and CDR2 SVGAGI (reference sequence). CDR3 sequence reads: CASVGMVGGNYEQYF. The DNA of the CDR3 is TGTGCCAGCGTGGGTATGGTTGGGGGGAATTACGAGCAGTACTTC.

The V gene is TRBV19, the J gene TRBJ1-1; tentative D call: TRBD1 (6 bases). CDR1 LNHDA and CDR2 SQIVND come from the germline V gene (reference sequence). The CDR3 extends over 18 amino acids. Trimming stripped 2 bases from V and 1 base from J, with 20 bases between. This CDR3 is CASSIIPGRGYGNTEAFF. As DNA, the CDR3 is TGTGCCAGTAGTATAATTCCGGGAAGGGGGTACGGGAACACTGAAGCTTTCTTT.

This clone showed up just a few times. The V gene is TRBV5-1, the J gene TRBJ2-6; D not resolved. V lost 0 bases, J lost 0 bases, and 7 bases lay in between. The germline V gene encodes CDR1 SGHRS and CDR2 YFSETQ. The CDR3 consists of 16 residues. The CDR3 sequence is CASSLGGHSGANVLTF. CDR3 in DNA: TGCGCCAGCAGCTTGGGTGGGCACTCTGGGGCCAACGTCCTGACTTTC.

CDR3 sequence reads: CASSVAAGGYAEQYF. CDR3 DNA sequence: TGTGCCAGCAGCGTAGCAGCGGGAGGGTACGCCGAGCAGTACTTC. J is TRBJ2-7 and V is TRBV9, with TRBD2 matching 10 bases. Unmatched junction bases numbered 6, after V lost 0 bases and J lost 6 bases. The CDR3 spans 15 residues. The germline gives CDR1 SGDLS, CDR2 YYNGEE.

This clone was picked up a small number of times. CDR3 amino acids: CASSLVAGSYNEQFF. The CDR3 DNA reads as TGTGCCAGCAGTTTAGTGGCAGGGTCCTACAATGAGCAGTTCTTC. J is TRBJ2-1 and V is TRBV27; TRBD1 is a possible D gene (5 bases). The CDR3 loop spans 15 amino acids. Germline V gene data show CDR1 as MNHEY and CDR2 as SMNVEV (reference sequence). Between the trimmed V and J ends, which lost 2 bases and 1 base, there was a span of 9 bases.

The J gene is TRBJ2-1, the V gene TRBV5-1, with 10 positions matching TRBD2. The germline V gene encodes CDR1 SGHRS and CDR2 YFSETQ. CDR3 length equals 18 residues. The junction had 16 bases not matched to a gene; V was cut back by 4 bases and J by 6 bases. Here the CDR3 reads CASSGGGLAVVWGNEQFF. CDR3 nucleotide sequence: TGCGCCAGCAGCGGAGGCGGACTAGCGGTCGTTTGGGGCAATGAGCAGTTCTTC.

The gene calls are TRBV29-1 and TRBJ2-1, with D tentatively TRBD1 (5 bases). Trimming took off 5 bases at V and 8 bases at J, with 13 bases between the two ends. Looked up from germline, CDR1 is SQVTM and CDR2 is ANQGSEA. The CDR3 runs to 12 residues. Here the CDR3 reads CSVPREFHEQFF. CDR3 coding DNA: TGCAGCGTTCCCAGGGAATTCCATGAGCAGTTCTTC.

V gene TRBV7-9 combines with J gene TRBJ2-7; D possibly corresponds to TRBD1 (5 bases). The CDR3 has 15 residues. CDR1 and CDR2 from the germline V gene are SEHNR and FQNEAQ (reference sequence). The V end was cut by 5 bases, the J end by 3 bases, with 17 bases between. Written as DNA, the CDR3 is TGTGCCAGCAGCCTTGCAGGGCGACCGATCTACGAGCAGTACTTC. Amino acids: CASSLAGRPIYEQYF.

This clone has only one observation. CDR3 DNA: TGCAGTGCTAGAGTTTCGGGAATACAGTACTTC. As protein: CSARVSGIQYF. The chain carries TRBV20-1 and TRBJ2-7; tentatively, D is TRBD2 (5 bases). The V end lost 1 base, the J end lost 10 bases, and 11 bases lay between the germline ends. Germline-derived CDR1 and CDR2 are DFQATT and SNEGSKA (reference sequence). The CDR3 contains 11 residues.

J is TRBJ1-5 and V is TRBV19, with 7 bases that match TRBD1. V lost 3 bases to trimming and J lost 2 bases; unmatched junction nucleotides: 7. The germline gives CDR1 LNHDA, CDR2 SQIVND (reference sequence). The CDR3 extends over 16 amino acids. The CDR3 region is CASSIERGQGNQPQHF. As DNA, the CDR3 is TGTGCCAGTAGTATCGAGAGAGGACAGGGCAATCAGCCCCAGCATTTT.

The sample holds one count of this clone. This chain connects TRBV7-9 to TRBJ2-1, with 10 bases matching TRBD2. The CDR3 totals 15 residues. V trimming: 3 bases; J trimming: 5 bases; junction bases outside the gene matches: 4. The germline gives CDR1 SEHNR, CDR2 FQNEAQ (reference sequence). Here the CDR3 reads CASSFLAGVNNEQFF. The CDR3 DNA follows: TGTGCCAGCAGCTTCCTAGCGGGAGTTAACAATGAGCAGTTCTTC.

The J gene is TRBJ2-1, the V gene TRBV11-2; possibly TRBD2 for D (6 bases). Between the trimmed V and J ends, which lost 5 bases and 8 bases, there was a span of 13 bases. The CDR3 has 13 amino acids. Looked up from germline, CDR1 is SGHAT and CDR2 is FQNNGV. The CDR3 reads CASSQARDYEQFF. The CDR3 nucleotides are TGTGCCAGCAGCCAAGCGCGGGACTATGAGCAGTTCTTC.

V gene TRBV19 combines with J gene TRBJ1-5, with D maybe TRBD1 (5 bases). V lost 3 bases and J lost 5, with 14 bases in between. Looked up from germline, CDR1 is LNHDA and CDR2 is SQIVND (reference sequence). The CDR3 extends over 15 amino acids. This CDR3 is CASSILWSRDQPQHF. Written as DNA, the CDR3 is TGTGCCAGTAGTATTTTGTGGTCCAGGGATCAGCCCCAGCATTTT.

V gene TRBV10-3 combines with J gene TRBJ1-2; TRBD1 might be the D (6 bases). Deletions cut 5 bases from V and 2 bases from J, with 12 bases between. CDR3 length equals 14 residues. Per germline, CDR1 ENHRY and CDR2 SYGVKD. The CDR3 DNA sequence: TGTGCCATCAGTAACAGGGACGGAAACTATGGCTACACCTTC. Protein product: CAISNRDGNYGYTF.

The chain uses TRBV19 and TRBJ1-2; TRBD1 might be the D (6 bases). Germline CDR1 and CDR2: LNHDA and SQIVND (reference sequence). V was pared by 5 bases and J by 7 bases, with 14 bases between. CDR3 size: 13 residues. CDR3 sequence: CASSARGVTGYTF. The DNA for the CDR3 is TGTGCCAGTAGTGCCAGGGGTGTGACTGGCTACACCTTC.

V and J are TRBV29-1 and TRBJ1-1; 8 positions match TRBD1. CDR1 is SQVTM, CDR2 ANQGSEA, per germline. Losses at the gene ends were 6 bases for V and 3 bases for J; bases not matched to a gene: 3. The CDR3 has 12 residues. The CDR3 region is CSVGQGHTEAFF. DNA for the CDR3: TGCAGCGTCGGACAGGGCCACACTGAAGCTTTCTTT. The full variable domain, its missing parts supplied by reference TRBV29-1 and TRBJ1-1, is SAVISQKPSRDICQRGTSLTIQCQVDSQVTMMFWYRQQPGQSLTLIATANQGSEATYESGFVIDKFPISRPNLTFSTLTVSNMSPEDSSIYLCSVGQGHTEAFFGQGTRLTVV.

The chain recombines TRBV5-1 with TRBJ1-1, with TRBD1 matching over 7 bases. In germline, CDR1 is SGHRS, CDR2 YFSETQ. The J segment lost 1 base and the V segment lost 2 bases, leaving 2 bases of the junction unmatched. CDR3 size: 14 residues. The CDR3 protein is CASSFAGGNTEAFF. The DNA for the CDR3 is TGCGCCAGCAGCTTCGCAGGGGGGAACACTGAAGCTTTCTTT. The full variable domain, with the rest looked up from reference TRBV5-1 and TRBJ1-1, is KAGVTQTPRYLIKTRGQQVTLSCSPISGHRSVSWYQQTPGQGLQFLFEYFSETQRNKGNFPGRFSGRQFSNSRSEMNVSTLELGDSALYLCASSFAGGNTEAFFGQGTRLTVV.

For the CDR3, the DNA is TGCGCCAGCAGCCAACCGGGACTAGCGGGAACGAGCGAGCAGTACTTC. Translated: CASSQPGLAGTSEQYF. The chain couples TRBV4-1 to TRBJ2-7; 13 bases align to TRBD2. Germline V gene lookup returns CDR1 MGHRA and CDR2 YSYEKL. This CDR3 is built from 16 residues. Trimming removed 2 bases from V and 6 bases from J; junction bases left unmatched: 7.

The rearrangement links TRBV5-1 to TRBJ1-4; D remains unclear. The CDR3 spans 15 residues. V lost 5 bases to trimming and J lost 0 bases, with 11 bases between them. Germline values: CDR1 SGHRS, CDR2 YFSETQ. CDR3 sequence reads: CASRMSIATNEKLFF. DNA for the CDR3: TGCGCCAGCAGAATGAGCATAGCAACTAATGAAAAACTGTTTTTT.

In its sample, this clone was seen once. The rearrangement links TRBV4-2 to TRBJ2-7; perhaps TRBD2 as D (5 bases). There are 13 residues in the CDR3. CDR1 is LGHNA and CDR2 is YNFKEQ in the germline V gene. With 3 bases removed from V and 6 bases from J, the gap between germline ends came to 12 bases. CDR3 in amino acids: CASSQTTRREQYF. The CDR3 DNA is TGTGCCAGCAGCCAGACTACTCGCCGCGAGCAGTACTTC.

This sequence joins TRBV28 and TRBJ1-2; perhaps TRBD1 as D (6 bases). Germline-derived CDR1 and CDR2 are MDHEN and SYDVKM. CDR3 length: 15 residues. Between the trimmed V and J ends, which lost 5 bases and 7 bases, there was a span of 20 bases. The CDR3: CASSDLAGARVGYTF. The DNA of the CDR3 is TGTGCCAGCAGTGATCTTGCGGGGGCGAGGGTTGGCTACACCTTC.

The gene calls are TRBV12-5 and TRBJ2-5; tentatively, D is TRBD1 (5 bases). Trimming cost V 1 base and J 1 base, with 13 bases left between them. Looked up from germline, CDR1 is LGHNT and CDR2 is FRNRAP. The CDR3 covers 16 residues. Here the CDR3 reads CASGLEMGQGQETQYF. CDR3 nucleotides: TGTGCTAGTGGTTTGGAAATGGGGCAGGGCCAAGAGACCCAGTACTTC. The whole variable domain, remainder taken from reference TRBV12-5 and TRBJ2-5, is DARVTQTPRHKVTEMGQEVTMRCQPILGHNTVFWYRQTMMQGLELLAYFRNRAPLDDSGMPKDRFSAEMPDATLATLKIQPSEPRDSAVYFCASGLEMGQGQETQYFGPGTRLLVL.

The chain recombines TRBV19 with TRBJ1-1; tentatively, D is TRBD1 (5 bases). V was trimmed by 1 base and J by 3 bases, leaving 6 bases between them. Germline V lookup: CDR1 LNHDA, CDR2 SQIVND (reference sequence). The CDR3 covers 13 residues. The chain's CDR3 is CASSIGQYTEAFF. Written as DNA, the CDR3 is TGTGCCAGTAGTATAGGACAGTACACTGAAGCTTTCTTT.